A single T cell receptor (beta chain) is shown here with its context. Clones were read by immunoSEQ multiplex PCR, and TCRdb kept only the in-frame ones, dropping some. The table shows roughly 120,000 clones, with around 94% occurring only once. These data originate in a study of human thymus T cells. From resections taken during corrective heart surgery, the thymus tissue was obtained. This receptor was obtained from a boy under three years old with a congenital heart defect but otherwise immunologically healthy. The sequencing sample was made of thymus tissue.

The CDR3 DNA follows: TGTGCCAGCAGCCAGAGCGTATCCAGCACAGATACGCAGTATTTT. It codes for CASSQSVSSTDTQYF. The chain employs TRBV7-2 and TRBJ2-3, with D unresolved. The CDR3 length is 15 residues. The V and J ends lost 5 bases and 0 bases respectively, with 12 bases between them. Germline V gene data show CDR1 as SGHTA and CDR2 as FQGNSA. Looking up the rest from reference TRBV7-2 and TRBJ2-3 gives the full variable domain: GAGVSQSPSNKVTEKGKDVELRCDPISGHTALYWYRQSLGQGLEFLIYFQGNSAPDKSGLPSDRFSAERTGGSVSTLTIQRTQQEDSAVYLCASSQSVSSTDTQYFGPGTRLTVL.